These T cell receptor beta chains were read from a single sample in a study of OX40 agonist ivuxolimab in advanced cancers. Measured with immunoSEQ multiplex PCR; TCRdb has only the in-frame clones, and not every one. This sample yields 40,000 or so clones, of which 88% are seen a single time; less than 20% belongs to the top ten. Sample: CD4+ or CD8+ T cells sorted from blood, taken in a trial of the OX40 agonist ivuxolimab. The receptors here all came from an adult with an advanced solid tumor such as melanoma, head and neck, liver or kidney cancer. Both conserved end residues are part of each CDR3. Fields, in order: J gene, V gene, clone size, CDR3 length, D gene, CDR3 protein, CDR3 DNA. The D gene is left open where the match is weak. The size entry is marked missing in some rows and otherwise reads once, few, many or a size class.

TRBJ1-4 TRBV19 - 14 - CASSITEEGEKLFF TGTGCCAGTAGTATAACTGAAGAGGGTGAAAAACTGTTTTTT
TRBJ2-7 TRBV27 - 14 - CASGLGAYPREQYF TGTGCCAGCGGCCTAGGGGCGTACCCTAGGGAGCAGTACTTC
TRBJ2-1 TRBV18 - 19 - CASSRASLAKLGGHNEQFF TGTGCCAGCTCACGAGCATCCCTTGCCAAGCTAGGTGGTCACAATGAGCAGTTCTTC
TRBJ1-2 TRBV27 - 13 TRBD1 CASSPRGPAGYTF TGTGCCAGCAGTCCCAGGGGGCCAGCTGGCTACACCTTC
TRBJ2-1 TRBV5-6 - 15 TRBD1 CASSTGTGGYNEQFF TGTGCCAGCAGCACCGGGACAGGGGGCTACAATGAGCAGTTCTTC
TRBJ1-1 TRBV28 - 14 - CASSPPGGHTEAFF TGTGCCAGCAGTCCCCCGGGGGGGCACACTGAAGCTTTCTTT
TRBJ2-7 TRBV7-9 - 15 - CASSGGGTGVHEQYF TGTGCCAGCAGCGGGGGAGGGACAGGTGTGCACGAGCAGTACTTC
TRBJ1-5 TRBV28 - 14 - CASSLTGGNQPQHF TGTGCCAGCAGTCTCACGGGAGGGAATCAGCCCCAGCATTTT
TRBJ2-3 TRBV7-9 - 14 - CASSLVQGRDTQYF TGTGCCAGCAGCTTAGTACAGGGAAGAGATACGCAGTATTTT
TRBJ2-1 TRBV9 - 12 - CASSPHPNEQFF TGTGCCAGCAGCCCGCATCCCAATGAGCAGTTCTTC
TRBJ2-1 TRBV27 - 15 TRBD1 CASSLMTGFLHEQFF TGTGCCAGCAGTTTAATGACAGGGTTTCTTCATGAGCAGTTCTTC
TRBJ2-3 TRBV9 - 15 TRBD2 CASSVSSGGGDTQYF TGTGCCAGCAGCGTGTCCTCTGGGGGAGGGGATACGCAGTATTTT
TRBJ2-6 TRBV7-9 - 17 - CASSFVTSNSGANVLTF TGTGCCAGCAGCTTTGTGACGTCAAACTCTGGGGCCAACGTCCTGACTTTC
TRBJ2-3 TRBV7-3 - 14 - CASSSPESTDTQYF TGTGCCAGCAGCTCCCCCGAAAGCACAGATACGCAGTATTTT
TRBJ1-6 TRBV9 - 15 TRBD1 CASSLTGVNGSPLHF TGTGCCAGCAGCCTCACAGGGGTTAATGGGTCACCCCTCCACTTT
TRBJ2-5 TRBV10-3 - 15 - CAISESTLSGETQYF TGTGCCATCAGTGAGTCGACCCTTTCGGGAGAGACCCAGTACTTC
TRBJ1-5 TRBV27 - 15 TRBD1 CASSQTGKSNQPQHF TGTGCCAGCAGCCAGACAGGGAAAAGCAATCAGCCCCAGCATTTT
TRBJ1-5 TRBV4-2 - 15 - CASSQEWGSNQPQHF TGTGCCAGCAGCCAAGAGTGGGGGAGCAATCAGCCCCAGCATTTT
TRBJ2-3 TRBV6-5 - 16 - CASSYSVGGRTDTQYF TGTGCCAGCAGTTACTCGGTAGGGGGTCGCACAGATACGCAGTATTTT
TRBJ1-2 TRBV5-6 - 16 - CASSLDSPGANYGYTF TGTGCCAGCAGCTTGGATAGTCCAGGGGCTAACTATGGCTACACCTTC
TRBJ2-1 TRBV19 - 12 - CASSIGSNEQFF TGTGCCAGTAGTATCGGTTCCAATGAGCAGTTCTTC
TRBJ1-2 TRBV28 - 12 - CASSPTNYGYTF TGTGCCAGCAGCCCAACTAACTATGGCTACACCTTC
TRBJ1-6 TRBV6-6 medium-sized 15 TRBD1 CASSTADRNNSPLHF TGTGCCAGCAGTACCGCGGACAGGAATAATTCACCCCTCCACTTT
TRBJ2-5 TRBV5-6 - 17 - CASNPTPARWPWETQYF TGTGCCAGCAACCCCACCCCGGCACGATGGCCTTGGGAGACCCAGTACTTC
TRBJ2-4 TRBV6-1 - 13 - CASKGSSKNIQYF TGTGCCAGCAAGGGCAGTTCCAAAAACATTCAGTACTTC
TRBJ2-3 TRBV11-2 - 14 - CASSPKHGTDTQYF TGTGCCAGCAGCCCGAAACATGGGACAGATACGCAGTATTTT
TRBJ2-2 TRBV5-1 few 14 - CASTDGGVTGELFF TGCGCCAGCACCGACGGGGGTGTCACCGGGGAGCTGTTTTTT
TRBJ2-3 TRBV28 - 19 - CASRSLGALLAHPTDTQYF TGTGCCAGCAGGAGTTTGGGTGCTCTACTAGCTCACCCCACAGATACGCAGTATTTT
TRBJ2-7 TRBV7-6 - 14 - CASSLEVGDYEQYF TGTGCCAGCAGCTTAGAAGTTGGGGACTACGAGCAGTACTTC
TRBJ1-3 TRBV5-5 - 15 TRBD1 CASSRDRGLGNTIYF TGTGCCAGCAGCCGGGACAGGGGGCTTGGAAACACCATATATTTT
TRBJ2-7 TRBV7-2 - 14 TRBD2 CASTRIGGSYEQYF TGTGCCAGCACCAGAATCGGGGGGTCCTACGAGCAGTACTTC
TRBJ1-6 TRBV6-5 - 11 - CASSYNSPLHF TGTGCCAGCAGCTACAATTCACCCCTCCACTTT
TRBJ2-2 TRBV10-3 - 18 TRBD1 CAISGGQPEGVNTGELFF TGTGCCATCAGTGGGGGACAGCCGGAAGGGGTAAACACCGGGGAGCTGTTTTTT
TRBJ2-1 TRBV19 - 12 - CAVGRGNNEQFF TGTGCCGTAGGACGGGGGAACAATGAGCAGTTCTTC
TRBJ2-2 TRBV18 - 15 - CASSSGSDNTGELFF TGTGCCAGCTCATCAGGTTCCGATAACACCGGGGAGCTGTTTTTT
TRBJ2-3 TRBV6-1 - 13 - CASGGFGTDTQYF TGTGCCAGCGGCGGCTTCGGTACAGATACGCAGTATTTT
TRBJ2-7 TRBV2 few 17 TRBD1 CASQGQGPRFSSYEQYF TGTGCCAGCCAAGGACAGGGCCCACGATTCAGCTCCTACGAGCAGTACTTC